The T cell receptor (beta chain) described here comes from a study of control samples from healthy donors and cancer patients. Germline-derived CDR1 and CDR2 are LNHDA and SQIVND (reference sequence). V lost 5 bases, J lost 2 bases, and 10 bases lay in between. This CDR3 is built from 13 residues. Libraries were prepared by immunoSEQ multiplex PCR; TCRdb keeps only in-frame clonotypes and omits some of them. The data hold under 30,000 clones, with 65% to 80% observed a single time. V gene TRBV19 combines with J gene TRBJ2-7; D gene unclear. The sequencing sample was made of PBMCs. The origin of this receptor is a man aged 55 to 70 with head and neck cancer. The CDR3 sequence: CASSLARAYEQYF. The CDR3 nucleotides read TGTGCCAGTAGTCTGGCTCGTGCCTACGAGCAGTACTTC.